This T cell receptor (beta chain) stems from a study of identifying expanded T cells in peripheral blood. Findings and caveats of the study: Over about two and four weeks, about 17 and 20 clones changed, versus around 1.3 between replicates.

CDR1 and CDR2 from the germline V gene are MGHDK and SYGVNS. V lost 2 bases, J lost 5 bases, and 18 bases lay in between. The CDR3 has 16 residues. No infections or other immune events were documented during collection. Method: immunoSEQ multiplex PCR; TCRdb's copy keeps in-frame clones and lacks some. Among about 100,000 clones listed, 80% to 90% were seen once. Worth noting for this clone: Its target is not known.

Sequenced input: blood. The rearrangement uses TRBV25-1 and TRBJ2-5; TRBD1 is a possible D gene (5 bases). The clonotype comes from a person aged 18 to 70 in good health. Here the CDR3 DNA reads TGTGCCAGCAGTGAACCCCGACCAGGGATAGGGGAGACCCAGTACTTC. Protein sequence: CASSEPRPGIGETQYF.